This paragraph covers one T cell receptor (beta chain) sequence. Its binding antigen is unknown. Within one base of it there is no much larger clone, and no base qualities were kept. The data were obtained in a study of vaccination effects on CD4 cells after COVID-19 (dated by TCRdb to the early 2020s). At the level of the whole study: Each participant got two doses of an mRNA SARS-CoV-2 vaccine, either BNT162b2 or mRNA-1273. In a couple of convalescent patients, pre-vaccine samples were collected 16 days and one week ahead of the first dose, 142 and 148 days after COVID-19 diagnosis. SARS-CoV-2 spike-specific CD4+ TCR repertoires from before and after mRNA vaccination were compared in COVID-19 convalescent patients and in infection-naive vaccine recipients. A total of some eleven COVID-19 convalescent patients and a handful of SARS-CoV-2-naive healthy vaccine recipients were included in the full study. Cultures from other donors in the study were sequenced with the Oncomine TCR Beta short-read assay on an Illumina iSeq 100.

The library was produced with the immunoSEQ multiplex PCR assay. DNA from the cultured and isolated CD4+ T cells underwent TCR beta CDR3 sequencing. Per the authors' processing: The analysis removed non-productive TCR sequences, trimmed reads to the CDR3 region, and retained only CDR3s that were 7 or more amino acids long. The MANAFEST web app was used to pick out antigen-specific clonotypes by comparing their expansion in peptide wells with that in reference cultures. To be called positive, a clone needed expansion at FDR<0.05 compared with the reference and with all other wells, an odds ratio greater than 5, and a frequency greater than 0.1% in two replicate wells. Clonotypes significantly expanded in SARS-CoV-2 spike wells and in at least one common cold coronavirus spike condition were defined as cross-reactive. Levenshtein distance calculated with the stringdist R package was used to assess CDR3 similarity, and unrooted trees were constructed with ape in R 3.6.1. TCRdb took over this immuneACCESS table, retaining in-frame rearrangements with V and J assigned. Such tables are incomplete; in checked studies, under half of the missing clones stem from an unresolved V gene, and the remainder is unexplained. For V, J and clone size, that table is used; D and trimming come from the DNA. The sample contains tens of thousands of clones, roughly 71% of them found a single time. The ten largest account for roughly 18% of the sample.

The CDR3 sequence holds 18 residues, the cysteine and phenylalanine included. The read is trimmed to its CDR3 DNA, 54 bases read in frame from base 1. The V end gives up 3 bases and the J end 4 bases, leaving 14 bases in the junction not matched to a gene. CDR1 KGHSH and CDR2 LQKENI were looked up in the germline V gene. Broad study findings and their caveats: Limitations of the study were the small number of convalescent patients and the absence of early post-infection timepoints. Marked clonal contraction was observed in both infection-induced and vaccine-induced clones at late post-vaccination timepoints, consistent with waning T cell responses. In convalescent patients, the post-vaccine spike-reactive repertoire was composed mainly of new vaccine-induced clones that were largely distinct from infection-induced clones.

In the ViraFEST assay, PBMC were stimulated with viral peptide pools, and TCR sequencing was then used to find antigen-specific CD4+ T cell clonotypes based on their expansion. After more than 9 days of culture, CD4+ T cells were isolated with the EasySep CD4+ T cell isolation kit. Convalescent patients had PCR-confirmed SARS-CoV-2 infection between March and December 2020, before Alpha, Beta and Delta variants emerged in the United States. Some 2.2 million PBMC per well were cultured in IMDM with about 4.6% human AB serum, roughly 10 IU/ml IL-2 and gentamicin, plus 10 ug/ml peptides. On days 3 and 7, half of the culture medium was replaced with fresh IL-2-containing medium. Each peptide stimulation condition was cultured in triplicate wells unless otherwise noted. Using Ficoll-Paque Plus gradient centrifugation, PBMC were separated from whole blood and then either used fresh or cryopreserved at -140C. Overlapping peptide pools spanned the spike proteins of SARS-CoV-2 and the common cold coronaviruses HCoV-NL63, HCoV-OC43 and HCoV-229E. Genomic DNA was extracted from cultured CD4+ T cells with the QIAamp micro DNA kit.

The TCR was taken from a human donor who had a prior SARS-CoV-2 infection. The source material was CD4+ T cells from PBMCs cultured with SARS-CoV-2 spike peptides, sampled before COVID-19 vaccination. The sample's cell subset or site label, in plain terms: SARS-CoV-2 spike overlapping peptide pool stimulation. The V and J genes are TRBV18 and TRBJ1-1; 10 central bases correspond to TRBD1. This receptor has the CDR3 CASSPLSGTGVLSTEAFF. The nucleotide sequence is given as TGTGCCAGCTCACCCCTATCCGGGACAGGGGTTCTGAGCACTGAAGCTTTCTTT.